Listed below are T cell receptor beta chains from one sample, sequenced in a study of T-cell memory formation after mild COVID-19. One entry per CDR3 protein, called by TCRdb with MiXCR from the 5' RACE reads. Of 450,000 to 650,000 distinct CDR3 sequences in the sample, roughly 22% are singletons; the top ten hold under 8.5%. Sequencing was performed on PBMCs or a T cell subset sorted from them (not recorded which). These receptors all come from an adult woman who had mild COVID-19 (a few samples of this study predate the infection). Cell type and time point are not known. Each CDR3 is given with its conserved first and last residue. D genes are given only for firm matches. Only some rows state a clone size, as once, few, many or a class for expanded clones.

>NA|TRBJ2-3|TRBV6-4|TRBD2
TGTGCCAGCAGTGACTCGTCTAGCGGGGGACCCACAGATACGCAGTATTTT
CASSDSSSGGPTDTQYF
>NA|TRBJ1-2|TRBV12-3/TRBV12-4|TRBD1
TGTGCCAGCAGTTTAGCAAACAGGGGGGAGCATGGCTACACCTTC
CASSLANRGEHGYTF
>few|TRBJ2-1|TRBV20-1|TRBD2
TGCAGTGCGAGTAAGGGCCCCGGACTAGTTTTCTATGAGCAGTTCTTC
CSASKGPGLVFYEQFF
>few|TRBJ2-7|TRBV18|NA
TGTGCCAGCTCACCACGGGACTCGCAATCGTCCGAGCAGTACTTC
CASSPRDSQSSEQYF
>NA|TRBJ2-1|TRBV18|NA
TGTGCCAGCTCACCGGGCTTGGGGCCCGGGGACAATGAGCAGTTCTTC
CASSPGLGPGDNEQFF
>NA|TRBJ2-5|TRBV7-9|TRBD1
TGTGCCAGCAGTCGGACAGGGGGGGAAGAGACCCAGTACTTC
CASSRTGGEETQYF
>NA|TRBJ2-2|TRBV7-3|TRBD1
TGTGCCAGCAGCTTATTGCCGGGACAGACGAACACCGGGGAGCTGTTTTTT
CASSLLPGQTNTGELFF
>NA|TRBJ1-2|TRBV20-1|NA
TGCAGTGCTCCCACCACCGGGGCGTATGGCTACACCTTC
CSAPTTGAYGYTF
>NA|TRBJ2-2|TRBV9|TRBD1
TGTGCCAGCGACAGGGGTAACACCGGGGAGCTGTTTTTT
CASDRGNTGELFF
>NA|TRBJ2-1|TRBV12-3/TRBV12-4|NA
TGTGCCAGCACCGGGGGCGAAGATGAGCAGTTCTTC
CASTGGEDEQFF
>few|TRBJ2-1|TRBV7-8|TRBD2
TGTGCCAGCAGCTTATCGATCGGCCCCGCTAGCGGGGGGTGGAACAATGAGCAGTTCTTC
CASSLSIGPASGGWNNEQFF
>NA|TRBJ2-5|TRBV29-1|NA
TGCAGCGTTGAAGACGGAGACCTCCCTTCGCAAGAGACCCAGTACTTC
CSVEDGDLPSQETQYF
>many|TRBJ2-1|TRBV12-3/TRBV12-4|NA
TGTGCCAGCACCCCTTGGGGGGCTAACCCCCTCGGGGAGCAGTTCTTC
CASTPWGANPLGEQFF
>NA|TRBJ2-7|TRBV21-1|NA
TGTGCCAGCAGCAAAGCATGGACTAGCGGGAGTAGCGGGAGCTCCTACGAGCAGTACTTC
CASSKAWTSGSSGSSYEQYF
>NA|TRBJ1-4|TRBV7-9|NA
TGTGCCAGCAGCTTACGTGGACACCTACATACTAATGAAAAACTGTTTTTT
CASSLRGHLHTNEKLFF
>few|TRBJ2-2|TRBV5-1|NA
TGCGCCAGCAGCTTGGGACCCCAAGTAAAAAACACCGGGGAGCTGTTTTTT
CASSLGPQVKNTGELFF
>few|TRBJ2-5|TRBV6-5|TRBD1
TGTGCCAGCAGTTACTCGACAGGGGGCGGGAAGACCCAGTACTTC
CASSYSTGGGKTQYF
>few|TRBJ2-7|TRBV13|TRBD2
TGTGCCAGCCGGGATCTAGCGGGAGGGTACGAGCAGTACTTC
CASRDLAGGYEQYF
>NA|TRBJ2-7|TRBV4-1|TRBD2
TGCGCCAGCAGCCAAACGTTCGGCGGGGGTGCCTACGAGCAGTACTTC
CASSQTFGGGAYEQYF
>many|TRBJ1-2|TRBV9|NA
TGTGCCAGCAGCACACTGACTGGAAGTGACTATGGCTACACCTTC
CASSTLTGSDYGYTF
>NA|TRBJ2-4|TRBV7-2|TRBD1
TGTGCCAGCAGCTCGGGACAGGGGGCGGTAAACATTCAGTACTTC
CASSSGQGAVNIQYF
>NA|TRBJ1-4|TRBV23-1|TRBD1
TGCGCCAGCAGTCAATCGAGGGACAGTTCTAATGAAAAACTGTTTTTT
CASSQSRDSSNEKLFF
>few|TRBJ2-5|TRBV29-1|NA
TGCAGCGCCCGGGCGGCAGGGGGGCAAGAGACCCAGTACTTC
CSARAAGGQETQYF
>medium-sized|TRBJ2-7|TRBV7-9|TRBD2
TGTGCCAGCAGCGCCCCAGCGGGGGTCGGCGAGCAGTACTTC
CASSAPAGVGEQYF